The entry that follows covers one T cell receptor beta chain sequence. Antigen: not known. These data originate in a study of OX40 agonist ivuxolimab in advanced cancers. Study summary: Dose-escalation subjects each had hepatocellular carcinoma, melanoma, renal cell or head and neck cancer. Three patients, one with hepatocellular carcinoma and two with cutaneous melanoma, responded partially.

This CDR3 region has 16 residues. The germline gives CDR1 SGHTA, CDR2 FQGNSA. TCRdb's table, derived via immunoSEQ multiplex PCR, lists solely in-frame clones and lacks some. The profile shows 58,000 or so clones, 80% to 90% of them singletons. Regarding the study as a whole: Expanded clones tended on average to be more numerous among CD8+ T cells than CD4+.

This chain joins TRBV7-2 and TRBJ2-5, with 7 bases matching TRBD2. The J call may be faulty, since TRBJ2-7 better matches the DNA end. Sequences were derived from CD4+ or CD8+ T cells sorted from blood, sampled in a trial of the OX40 agonist ivuxolimab. This clonotype originated in an adult with an advanced solid tumor such as melanoma, head and neck, liver or kidney cancer. The CDR3 DNA follows: TGTGCCAGCAGCCCCTCGAGGGTGACTAGCAGCTACGAGCAGTACTTC. Its protein product is CASSPSRVTSSYEQYF.